This paragraph reports one T cell receptor (beta chain). Sequencing was performed with immunoSEQ multiplex PCR; in TCRdb, only in-frame clones are kept and a portion is missing. This table has over 400,000 clones, 70% to 90% appearing once. This specimen comes from a study of blood T cell repertoires in COVID-19. Study in general: PBMCs, B-cell-depleted T cells, or T cells were the source of the cDNA or gDNA that made up the material.

V lost 4 bases, J lost 4 bases, and 7 bases lay in between. The CDR3 runs 12 residues. Germline loops: CDR1 LGHDT, CDR2 YNNKEL (reference sequence). Recruits, aged roughly 18 to 90 years, lived in roughly 22 US areas. Clinical history reported by participants formed the basis on which cohorts were assigned. Material for sequencing was PBMCs or T cells enriched from blood (not recorded which). The TCR was taken from an older woman who had recovered from COVID-19. The chain is built from TRBV3-1 (or the pseudogene TRBV3-2) and TRBJ2-5; no clear D gene. CDR3 DNA: TGTGCCAGCAGCCGACTCCGAGAGACCCAGTACTTC. The encoded protein is CASSRLRETQYF.